Listed here are 26 T cell receptor beta chains from one sample, sequenced in a study of CD8+CD57+ T cells in acquired aplastic anemia. Profiling that covered TCR beta VDJ and CDR3 relied on genomic DNA as its template. TCRdb recomputed calls from the reads with MiXCR, one row per CDR3 protein. The sample has approximately 98,000 distinct CDR3 sequences, around half seen once; the top ten hold approximately 32%. The sequenced sample consisted of sorted CD4+, CD8+, or CD8+CD57+ T cells (not recorded which) from PBMCs. These receptors were collected from a human donor in good health, serving as a control.

The chain combines TRBV24-1 with TRBJ2-2; perhaps TRBD1 as D (6 bases). Germline V gives CDR1 KGHDR, CDR2 SFDVKD. This CDR3 region has 16 residues. V was shortened by 0 bases and J by 4 bases, with 11 bases between the two germline ends. CDR3 protein: CATSDLTGLSTGELFF. In nucleotides, the CDR3 is TGTGCCACCAGTGATTTGACAGGGTTGAGCACCGGGGAGCTGTTTTTT.

In its sample, this clonotype was seen many times. The chain joins TRBV19 to TRBJ1-5; no firm D call. The CDR3 sequence is 14 residues long. CDR1 is LNHDA and CDR2 is SQIVND in the germline V gene (reference sequence). V was shortened by 3 bases and J by 6 bases, with 12 bases between the two germline ends. The CDR3 nucleotides read TGTGCCAGTAGTATGAGAGGGAACGCTCAGCCCCAGCATTTT. Its translation: CASSMRGNAQPQHF.

Regarding this clonotype: One end of the junction does not line up with germline, which may come from a read error. The J gene is TRBJ1-5, the V gene TRBV19, with D maybe TRBD1 (6 bases). The CDR3 runs to 16 residues. Germline values: CDR1 LNHDA, CDR2 SQIVND (reference sequence). The chain's CDR3 is CAGSIQLTGLHIAQHF. CDR3 nucleotides: TGTGCCGGTAGTATCCAATTGACAGGTTTACACATTGCCCAGCATTTT.

The sample holds many counts of this clonotype. The chain links TRBV12-3 or TRBV12-4 to TRBJ2-7; possibly TRBD2 for D (5 bases). The CDR3 totals 13 residues. V lost 7 bases and J lost 0, with 10 bases in between. Written as DNA, the CDR3 is TGTGCCAGCAAAGCGGCGGACTCCTACGAGCAGTACTTC. This encodes CASKAADSYEQYF.

This clonotype was seen a few times. The chain has TRBV25-1 and TRBJ1-5; TRBD1 aligns across 10 bases. The CDR3 loop spans 14 amino acids. Germline V CDR1 and CDR2: MGHDK, SYGVNS. V gave up 5 bases and J gave up 6 bases; unmatched junction bases: 4. CDR3 DNA: TGTGCCAGCAGTCCTCGGACAGGGGGTCAGCCCCAGCATTTT. As protein: CASSPRTGGQPQHF.

This chain connects TRBV20-1 to TRBJ1-2; the D is unclear. V lost 5 bases, J lost 8 bases, and 12 bases lay in between. Germline V gene sequence: CDR1 DFQATT, CDR2 SNEGSKA (reference sequence). The CDR3 covers 11 residues. As DNA, the CDR3 is TGCAGTGCTCAGGAGCGAGGCGGCTACACCTTC. Translating gives CSAQERGGYTF.

This sequence joins TRBV7-2 and TRBJ2-7; a possible D gene is TRBD2 (6 bases). Deletions cut 1 base from V and 3 bases from J, with 10 bases between. The CDR3 consists of 14 residues. Looked up from germline, CDR1 is SGHTA and CDR2 is FQGNSA. CDR3 sequence: CASSLVPGGYEQYF. CDR3 nucleotide sequence: TGTGCCAGCAGCTTAGTACCCGGGGGCTACGAGCAGTACTTC.

This clonotype has a count of ten or more. The chain combines TRBV20-1 with TRBJ2-7, with TRBD1 matching 8 bases. V trimming: 6 bases; J trimming: 3 bases; junction bases outside the gene matches: 7. This CDR3 is built from 13 residues. Looked up from germline, CDR1 is DFQATT and CDR2 is SNEGSKA (reference sequence). The CDR3 nucleotides are TGCAGTGCAATGGGACAGGACATCTACGAGCAGTACTTC. It translates to CSAMGQDIYEQYF.

The chain carries TRBV5-5 and TRBJ2-7; TRBD1 aligns across 7 bases. J was trimmed by 3 bases and V by 2 bases; bases with no gene match: 8. The CDR3 is 15 amino acids. CDR1 is SGHKS and CDR2 is YYEKEE in the germline V gene (reference sequence). The CDR3 loop reads CASSFGTENYYEQYV. CDR3 nucleotide sequence: TGTGCCAGCAGCTTCGGGACAGAGAACTACTACGAGCAGTACGTC.

This clonotype was detected a few times. The CDR3 is CASGDGLPQDTQYF. CDR3 DNA: TGTGCCAGCGGAGACGGACTGCCACAAGATACGCAGTATTTT. The rearrangement uses TRBV28 and TRBJ2-3, with a weak D call TRBD2 (5 bases). Trimming cost V 8 bases and J 5 bases, with 17 bases left between them. CDR1 is MDHEN and CDR2 is SYDVKM in the germline V gene. The CDR3 length is 14 residues.

A word on this clonotype: A read error may explain this, as a much larger clone is one base away. The chain recombines TRBV5-1 with TRBJ1-5; D possibly corresponds to TRBD1 (5 bases). Germline V gives CDR1 SGHRS, CDR2 YFSETQ. V dropped 1 base and J dropped 2 bases, with 25 bases sitting between them. The CDR3 totals 20 residues. CDR3 protein: CASSLSIRGRASFRNQPQHF. The CDR3 nucleotides are TGCGCCAGCAGCTTGAGCATACGGGGCAGGGCCTCTTTCCGCAATCAGCCCCAGCATTTT.

In this sample, this clonotype turned up once. This chain joins TRBV6-1 and TRBJ2-5; weak D call: TRBD1 (6 bases). Germline V gene data show CDR1 as MNHNS and CDR2 as SASEGT. Trimming removed 3 bases at V and 0 bases at J, with 11 bases between. This CDR3 has 15 residues. The CDR3 region has the DNA TGTGCCAGCAGTGATTCCGGGACATACCAAGAGACCCAGTACTTC. Translation gives CASSDSGTYQETQYF.

This clonotype was observed many times. At one end the junction does not follow the germline gene, possibly because of a read error. V usage is TRBV30 and J usage is TRBJ2-7, with D hard to call. In germline, CDR1 is GTSNPN, CDR2 SVGIG (reference sequence). The CDR3 is 11 residues long. CDR3 protein: CAWSRSSEQYF. CDR3 nucleotide sequence: TGTGCCTGGAGCCGTTCCTCCGAGCAGTACTTC.

The J gene is TRBJ1-2, the V gene TRBV4-2, with D tentatively TRBD1 (5 bases). The V gene lost 5 bases and the J gene lost 0 bases, with 19 bases spanning the gap. Germline assignment: CDR1 LGHNA and CDR2 YNFKEQ. This CDR3 has 17 residues. CDR3 in amino acids: CASSEGEILSPNYGYTF. The DNA for the CDR3 is TGTGCCAGCAGCGAAGGGGAGATACTTTCTCCTAACTATGGCTACACCTTC.

This chain connects TRBV6-4 to TRBJ1-1; 7 positions match TRBD1. Unmatched junction bases numbered 4, after V lost 2 bases and J lost 4 bases. The CDR3 has 14 residues. Germline CDR1 is MRHNA and CDR2 is SNTAGT. CDR3 in amino acids: CASSDDRESTEAFF. The CDR3 DNA follows: TGTGCCAGCAGTGACGACAGGGAGAGCACTGAAGCTTTCTTT.

Note on this clonotype: This sequence may be a read error, since a much larger clone differs from it by one base. The V call is TRBV5-6, the J call TRBJ2-7, with 8 bases matching TRBD1. Germline values: CDR1 SGHDT, CDR2 YYEEEE. CDR3 size: 14 residues. DNA for the CDR3: TGTGCCAGCAGCTGGACAGGGTCTACCTACGGGCAGTACTTC. Amino acid sequence: CASSWTGSTYGQYF.

This clonotype was seen at least ten times. The V gene is TRBV7-6, the J gene TRBJ2-2; D is unclear. Germline CDR1 and CDR2: SGHVS and FNYEAQ. V was clipped by 5 bases and J by 1 base, with 8 bases between them. The CDR3 has 14 amino acids. The CDR3 sequence is CASSLVQNTGELFF. As DNA, the CDR3 is TGTGCCAGCAGCCTTGTACAGAACACCGGGGAGCTGTTTTTT.

V is TRBV10-1 and J is TRBJ2-3; 13 nucleotides match TRBD2. V trimming: 3 bases; J trimming: 0 bases; junction bases outside the gene matches: 9. The CDR3 contains 19 residues. Germline V gene sequence: CDR1 WNHNN, CDR2 SYGVQD (reference sequence). The CDR3 DNA is TGCGCCAGCAGTGACCCATCATGGACTAGCGGGGGTAGCACAGATACGCAGTATTTT. Encoded protein: CASSDPSWTSGGSTDTQYF.

Remarks on this clonotype: Germline is not matched at one junction end, which may reflect a read error. The V gene is TRBV29-1, the J gene TRBJ1-1, with D perhaps matching TRBD1 (5 bases). This CDR3 contains 13 residues. In germline, CDR1 is SQVTM, CDR2 ANQGSEA. DNA of the CDR3: TGCAGCGTTGAATTCGGGCGCGGGACTGGAGCTTTCTTT. Protein: CSVEFGRGTGAFF.

The V gene is TRBV24-1, the J gene TRBJ2-7; tentatively, D is TRBD1 (6 bases). Germline V gene lookup returns CDR1 KGHDR and CDR2 SFDVKD. Trimming cost V 6 bases and J 7 bases, with 18 bases left between them. The CDR3 is made up of 14 amino acids. Written as DNA, the CDR3 is TGTGCCACCAGTTCAGGACAGAGCCTACGGGAGCAGTACTTC. Translating it yields CATSSGQSLREQYF.

CDR3 amino acids: CASGFPGQGAQRFYNEQFF. The DNA for the CDR3 is TGTGCTAGTGGTTTCCCGGGACAGGGGGCACAACGGTTTTACAATGAGCAGTTCTTC. The chain is built from TRBV12-5 and TRBJ2-1, with TRBD1 matching 12 bases. The V gene's germline CDR1 is LGHNT and CDR2 FRNRAP. The V segment lost 3 bases and the J segment 4 bases; nucleotides outside the gene matches: 13. CDR3 size: 19 residues.

This clonotype was counted ten times or more. This sequence joins TRBV4-3 and TRBJ2-5; 7 nucleotides align to TRBD1. Germline assignment: CDR1 LGHNA and CDR2 YSLEER. CDR3 length equals 15 residues. After removal of 2 bases from V and 3 bases from J, the junction contained 6 bases not matched to a gene. Here the CDR3 DNA reads TGCGCCAGCAGCCAAACCGGGACAGAGAAAGAGACCCAGTACTTC. Encoded protein: CASSQTGTEKETQYF.

Written as DNA, the CDR3 is TGTGCCAGCAGTGAGGGGGAGACATCGGGTGTGCAGTACTTC. It specifies CASSEGETSGVQYF. V gene TRBV25-1 combines with J gene TRBJ2-5; either TRBD1 or TRBD2 may supply D (5 bases each). This CDR3 has 14 residues. Trimming removed 3 bases at V and 11 bases at J, with 19 bases between. From germline, CDR1 is MGHDK and CDR2 SYGVNS.

This sequence joins TRBV24-1 and TRBJ1-2, with D unclear. The CDR3 runs 14 residues. Germline values: CDR1 KGHDR, CDR2 SFDVKD. Between the trimmed V and J ends, which lost 4 bases and 8 bases, there was a span of 16 bases. CDR3: CATSDHTVGRGYTF. The CDR3, as DNA: TGTGCCACCAGTGACCACACCGTGGGTAGGGGCTACACCTTC.

The table lists this clonotype with a few counts. The chain combines TRBV12-3 or TRBV12-4 with TRBJ1-2, with D possibly being TRBD1 (5 bases). Trimming stripped 7 bases from V and 4 bases from J, with 10 bases between. The CDR3 consists of 12 residues. This CDR3 is CASKRDSYGYTF. CDR3 DNA: TGTGCCAGCAAGCGCGACAGCTATGGCTACACCTTC.

With respect to this clonotype: Being one base from a much bigger clone, this may be a read error. The chain is built from TRBV20-1 and TRBJ2-5, with 8 bases aligning to TRBD1. Germline loops: CDR1 DFQATT, CDR2 SNEGSKA (reference sequence). The CDR3 is 15 amino acids. In nucleotides, the CDR3 is TGCAGTGCTAGAGATCCAGGACAGGGAAAAGAGACCCAGTGCTTC. Its translation: CSARDPGQGKETQCF.